The clone carrying this T cell receptor beta chain occurred once. Its antigen is currently unknown. The entry originates in a study of shared clonotypes between healthy human individuals. Study observations and caveats: A small donor pool kept down the genetic and exposure-history diversity that was represented.

Here immunoSEQ multiplex PCR was the method, and the copy in TCRdb shows in-frame clones only, minus some. The table has roughly 1,600,000 clones, 98% seen once. This CDR3 is 15 amino acids long. Between the trimmed V and J ends, which lost 0 bases and 3 bases, there was a span of 12 bases. Germline V lookup: CDR1 MNHEY, CDR2 SVGAGI. The donors were adults (healthy and HIV-negative) with no recent acute infections or vaccinations. Material: naive CD4+ T cells sorted from blood. Subset given: CD45RA+ positively selected. This receptor was obtained from a man aged 25-40 years in good health. The chain joins TRBV6-5 to TRBJ2-7; D not certain. The CDR3 region has the DNA TGTGCCAGCAGTTACTCGGACCGGCTTTTCTACGAGCAGTACTTC. Amino acid sequence: CASSYSDRLFYEQYF.